This is a list of T cell receptor beta chains from one sample in a study of blood T cell repertoires in COVID-19. This table comes from immunoSEQ multiplex PCR, and its TCRdb copy is limited to in-frame clones, with some not included. The sample carries about 150,000 clones, roughly 84% recorded once. The sample comprised peripheral blood. The source of these receptors is a human donor in a cohort sampled during active COVID-19. Both conserved end residues are part of each CDR3. D genes are given only for firm matches. The size of a clone is reported for some rows only, either as once, few or many, or as a class for expanded clones.

V	J	size	D	CDR3	DNA
TRBV6-4	TRBJ2-3	-	-	CASSEIGGGRTDTQYF	TGTGCCAGCAGTGAAATTGGGGGAGGCCGCACAGATACGCAGTATTTT
TRBV2	TRBJ2-1	-	-	CASSPPLVTYHEQFF	TGTGCCAGCAGTCCCCCGCTAGTGACCTACCATGAGCAGTTCTTC
TRBV19	TRBJ2-1	-	-	CASSIEQAPYNEQFF	TGTGCCAGTAGTATAGAACAGGCACCTTACAATGAGCAGTTCTTC
TRBV4-2	TRBJ2-3	-	TRBD2	CASSQDRAGGGGGRTDTQYF	TGTGCCAGCAGCCAAGATCGAGCGGGAGGAGGGGGCGGTCGGACAGATACGCAGTATTTT
TRBV7-3	TRBJ1-1	-	-	CASSFPRGFTEAFF	TGTGCCAGCAGCTTTCCTCGCGGGTTCACTGAAGCTTTCTTT
TRBV9	TRBJ2-1	-	TRBD2	CASSVAGTSGYGEQFF	TGTGCCAGCAGCGTAGCTGGGACTAGCGGGTATGGTGAGCAGTTCTTC
TRBV5-1	TRBJ1-2	-	TRBD1	CASSFPGTGNGYTF	TGCGCCAGCAGCTTCCCTGGGACAGGGAATGGCTACACCTTC
TRBV18	TRBJ1-6	-	-	CASSPKGEDSPLHF	TGTGCCAGCTCACCAAAAGGAGAGGATTCACCCCTCCACTTT
TRBV24-1	TRBJ2-2	-	-	CATSESTGANTGELFF	TGTGCCACCAGTGAGTCTACAGGAGCGAACACCGGGGAGCTGTTTTTT
TRBV6-5	TRBJ2-4	many	-	CASSSTGKNIQYF	TGTGCCAGCAGTTCCACGGGAAAAAACATTCAGTACTTC
TRBV30	TRBJ1-5	few	-	CAWSYSNQPQHF	TGTGCCTGGAGCTATAGCAATCAGCCCCAGCATTTT
TRBV3-1/TRBV3-2	TRBJ1-2	-	TRBD1	CASSHTPPGDRGGLVVGYTF	TGTGCCAGCAGCCACACCCCCCCAGGAGACAGGGGAGGATTAGTTGTAGGCTACACCTTC
TRBV7-2	TRBJ1-5	-	-	CASSLQANQPQHF	TGTGCCAGCAGCTTACAGGCCAATCAGCCCCAGCATTTT
TRBV3-1/TRBV3-2	TRBJ1-4	-	-	CASSQVRGSNEKLFF	TGTGCCAGCAGCCAAGTAAGGGGTTCGAATGAAAAACTGTTTTTT